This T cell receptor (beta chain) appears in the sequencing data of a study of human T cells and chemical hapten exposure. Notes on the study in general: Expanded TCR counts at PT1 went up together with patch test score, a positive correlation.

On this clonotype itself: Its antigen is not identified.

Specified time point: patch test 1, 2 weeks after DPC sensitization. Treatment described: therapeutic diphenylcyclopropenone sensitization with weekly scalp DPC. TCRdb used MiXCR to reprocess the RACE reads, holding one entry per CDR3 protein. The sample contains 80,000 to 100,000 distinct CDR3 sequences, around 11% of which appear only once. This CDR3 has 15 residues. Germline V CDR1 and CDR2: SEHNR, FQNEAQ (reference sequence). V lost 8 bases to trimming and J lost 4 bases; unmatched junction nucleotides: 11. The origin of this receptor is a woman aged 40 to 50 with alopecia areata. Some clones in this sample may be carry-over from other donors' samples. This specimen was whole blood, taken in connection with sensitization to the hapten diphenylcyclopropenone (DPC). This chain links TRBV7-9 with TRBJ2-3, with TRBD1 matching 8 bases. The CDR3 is CASCQGQGRADTQYF. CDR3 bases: TGTGCCAGCTGCCAAGGACAGGGTCGGGCAGATACGCAGTATTTT.